These T cell receptor beta chains were read from a single sample in a study of sequential checkpoint blockade in melanoma. TCRdb's copy holds only in-frame clones and misses some; the assay was immunoSEQ multiplex PCR. The data hold over 2,000 clones, with about 23% observed a single time. The sample in question was tumor tissue (inferred from file names), obtained from a patient given nivolumab and ipilimumab in sequence. Every receptor here comes from a human donor with melanoma. Both conserved end residues are part of each CDR3.

TRBV5-1,CASSPSGSSYNEQFF
TRBV28,CASSFRGSSPTNEKLFF
TRBV19,CASSFGLGRPGQGALHF
TRBV6-8,CASSPWTGGGTEAFF
TRBV11-3,CASRPRGSGNTIYF
TRBV11-3,CASSPRTGGFTEAFF
TRBV30,CAWARGTGGWTEAFF
TRBV15,CATSSEYGNTEAFF
TRBV5-1,CASSSGTGGGQPQHF
TRBV6-8,CASRSRDRQHNEQFF
TRBV12-2,CASRPLRTGGTGELFF
TRBV6-8,CASNPGQGPGYTF
TRBV5-1,CASSSGPERGTEAFF
TRBV11-3,CASSLEAALTNQPQHF